This TCR beta chain was identified in a study of CD8 T cells in ankylosing spondylitis (TCRdb year 2017). About the full investigation: The study set out to find disease-linked TCR variants by profiling T cell receptor beta repertoires in ankylosing spondylitis patients and healthy donors. The full study cohort was made up of about two dozen ankylosing spondylitis patients and 95 to 130 healthy donors. Samples of peripheral blood were taken, and for ankylosing spondylitis patients, synovial fluid was collected as well.

The CDR3 numbers 15 residues from cysteine through phenylalanine. The only DNA kept is the CDR3, 45 bases in frame from the first base. The CDR1 and CDR2 encoded by the germline V gene are SGHVS and FQNEAQ. Deletion took 5 bases off V and 8 bases off J, with a span of 19 bases between the germline ends. The instrument was an Illumina HiSeq 2500. Quantitative 5'-RACE with molecular barcodes was used to prepare TCR beta libraries. The study's own analysis went as follows. A new computational method based on a probabilistic model of VDJ rearrangement was used to identify disease-linked TCR variants. The public sequencing data were trimmed at Q25 with fastp and processed into clonotypes with MiXCR by TCRdb, which kept only in-frame beta chains. Here each entry gathers all rows of one CDR3 protein and keeps the most common genes and DNA. The V and J calls, along with clone size, are taken from TCRdb and not from the paper's own processing. This sample comprises 380,000 or so distinct CDR3 sequences, roughly 20% of them detected only once. The top ten hold 13% of the sample.

Regarding this clonotype: Its antigen specificity is not known. The record has no base qualities; no much larger clone is one base away.

Study-wide conclusions, independent of this receptor: The disease-linked clones had a CD8+ phenotype and were found at relatively low frequencies in peripheral blood. Blood from ankylosing spondylitis patients appeared to be characterized by a TCR beta motif composed of eight highly homologous amino acid variants. According to the report, matched synovial fluid samples from ankylosing spondylitis patients were significantly enriched for the disease-linked clones. Some motif variants had previously been reported in the synovial fluid and blood of reactive arthritis patients, which suggests shared mechanisms of disease initiation.

This TCR derives from a male donor with ankylosing spondylitis or in good health (not recorded which). The sequencing sample was made of blood, either unsorted or a sorted T cell fraction (not recorded which). The V gene is TRBV7-8 and the J gene is TRBJ2-1; TRBD2 is perhaps the D gene, given 8 matching bases. The nucleotide sequence reads TGTGCCAGCAGCCCTCTTCCGGGAGGGGGCGATGAGCAGTTCTTC. Its translation is CASSPLPGGGDEQFF. Reference TRBV7-8 and TRBJ2-1 proteins supply the regions before and after the CDR3; the full variable domain is: GAGVSQSPRYKVAKRGQDVALRCDPISGHVSLFWYQQALGQGPEFLTYFQNEAQLDKSGLPSDRFFAERPEGSVSTLKIQRTQQEDSAVYLCASSPLPGGGDEQFFGPGTRLTVL.